The present T cell receptor beta chain was sequenced within a study of tumor-infiltrating lymphocytes in primary liver carcinoma. Remarks on this clonotype: At one of its ends the junction is not consistent with the germline gene, which may arise from a read error.

The CDR3 contains 16 residues. Germline assignment: CDR1 MDHEN and CDR2 SYDVKM. Reverse transcription of about 0.5 ug total RNA with a constant-region primer produced TCR beta cDNA. Slightly modified ARM-PCR, run as three nested multiplex PCR rounds, produced the TCR beta libraries. The opening two PCR rounds, approximately 10 cycles each, paired TRBV1-TRBV30 forward primers with a C-beta reverse primer. TCRdb reanalysed the multiplex PCR reads using MiXCR and keeps one entry per CDR3 protein. The sample lists 95,000 to 150,000 distinct CDR3 sequences, 65% occurring once. Starting material for RNA and DNA co-extraction consisted of roughly 18-34 mg of unsorted bulk tissue.

This sequence was found in a woman aged 60-75 years with primary liver carcinoma and hepatitis B virus infection. The chain has TRBV28 and TRBJ1-2; unclear D gene. The sequencing input was liver tumor tissue from sampling region 1. As for subset: tumor region T1, superior pole. The CDR3 reads CANSTRRQPTNYGYTF. CDR3 DNA: TGTGCCAACAGTACCCGCAGGCAGCCCACTAACTATGGCTACACCTTC.